The 16 T cell receptor beta chains below come from one sample, sequenced in a study of blood T cell repertoires in COVID-19. The repertoire was sequenced with immunoSEQ multiplex PCR; TCRdb's copy has only in-frame clones and lacks some. The table records approximately 240,000 clones, 70% to 90% of them present only once. Source material: peripheral blood. The receptor source for this set is a woman between 18 and 30 years old who had recovered from COVID-19.

Here the CDR3 DNA reads TGTGCCAGCAGCGGATTTAGCGCCTATAATTCACCCCTCCACTTT. It specifies CASSGFSAYNSPLHF. V is TRBV6-5 and J is TRBJ1-6, with D hard to call. The CDR3 totals 15 residues. V was pared by 6 bases and J by 2 bases, with 11 bases between. Per germline, CDR1 MNHEY and CDR2 SVGAGI.

This rearrangement joins TRBV11-1 to TRBJ1-1; the match to TRBD1 covers 7 bases. CDR1 is SGHAT, CDR2 FQDESV, per germline (reference sequence). Germline trimming cut 5 bases from V and 1 base from J; bases unmatched to any gene: 7. The CDR3 consists of 15 residues. This CDR3 is CASSPRTGRNTEAFF. For the CDR3, the DNA is TGTGCCAGCAGCCCGAGGACAGGCAGGAACACTGAAGCTTTCTTT. The full variable domain, completed using reference TRBV11-1 and TRBJ1-1, is EAEVAQSPRYKITEKSQAVAFWCDPISGHATLYWYRQILGQGPELLVQFQDESVVDDSQLPKDRFSAERLKGVDSTLKIQPAELGDSAMYLCASSPRTGRNTEAFFGQGTRLTVV.

The count of this clone is one. J is TRBJ2-7 and V is TRBV5-1; possibly TRBD1 for D (6 bases). Germline CDR1 and CDR2: SGHRS and YFSETQ. Trimming cost V 0 bases and J 5 bases, with 18 bases left between them. This CDR3 is 16 amino acids long. DNA for the CDR3: TGCGCCAGCAGCTTGGCCGGCGCAGGGGCTTGGGACGAGCAGTACTTC. This sequence encodes CASSLAGAGAWDEQYF.

This sequence joins TRBV10-3 and TRBJ1-1; D is possibly TRBD1 (5 bases). The CDR3 consists of 13 residues. The ends were cut back, 10 bases at V and 1 base at J, with 13 bases in the middle. Germline CDR1 reads ENHRY; CDR2 reads SYGVKD. The CDR3 DNA is TGTGCCAGCGGGGACGTAGGGAACACTGAAGCTTTCTTT. The encoded protein is CASGDVGNTEAFF.

The V gene is TRBV7-9, the J gene TRBJ2-1, with 11 bases identical to TRBD1. The CDR3 covers 16 residues. Germline V gene lookup returns CDR1 SEHNR and CDR2 FQNEAQ (reference sequence). The V segment lost 2 bases and the J segment 8 bases; nucleotides outside the gene matches: 8. The CDR3 DNA follows: TGTGCCAGCAGCTTAACGGGACAGGGGGACTTGGATGAGCAGTTCTTC. It is translated as CASSLTGQGDLDEQFF.

The V call is TRBV3-1 (or the pseudogene TRBV3-2), the J call TRBJ2-1; 15 bases match TRBD2. This CDR3 comprises 22 residues. Trimming took 0 bases from V and 6 from J; bases not matched to a gene: 18. Germline V CDR1 and CDR2: LGHDT, YNNKEL (reference sequence). The chain's CDR3 is CASSQENRTGRTSGRASNEQFF. The CDR3 nucleotides are TGTGCCAGCAGCCAAGAAAATCGGACAGGGAGGACTAGCGGGAGGGCCTCCAATGAGCAGTTCTTC.

The CDR3, as DNA: TGTGCCATCAATCAAGGACAGGGAGAGACCCAGTACTTC. Translating gives CAINQGQGETQYF. This chain connects TRBV10-3 to TRBJ2-5; 8 bases match TRBD1. The J segment lost 4 bases and the V segment lost 7 bases, leaving 5 bases of the junction unmatched. Germline V gene data show CDR1 as ENHRY and CDR2 as SYGVKD. The CDR3 loop spans 13 amino acids.

This clone was seen only a few times. The germline gene is not matched at one end of the junction; a read error may be the cause. The chain carries TRBV7-3 and TRBJ1-1; the D gene is possibly TRBD1 (5 bases). This CDR3 region has 15 residues. The germline gives CDR1 SGHTA, CDR2 FQGTGA. CDR3 sequence reads: CASSVTGPGNTEAFF. In DNA form, the CDR3 reads TGTGCCAGCAGCGTAACGGGGCCGGGGAACACTGAAGCTTTCTTT.

The J gene is TRBJ1-1, the V gene TRBV5-6; D is perhaps TRBD1 (5 bases). The CDR3 sequence is 12 residues long. V dropped 0 bases and J dropped 11 bases, with 11 bases sitting between them. The germline V gene has CDR1 SGHDT and CDR2 YYEEEE. The CDR3 nucleotides read TGTGCCAGCAGCTTGGGGGCAGGGTTCGCTTTCTTT. It encodes CASSLGAGFAFF.

The gene calls are TRBV7-6 and TRBJ1-2; D gene uncertain. Germline V lookup: CDR1 SGHVS, CDR2 FNYEAQ. The V end was cut by 0 bases, the J end by 4 bases, with 12 bases between. The CDR3 extends over 15 amino acids. CDR3 sequence (DNA): TGTGCCAGCAGCTTAGCCCCCGACTTAAGCTATGGCTACACCTTC. It codes for CASSLAPDLSYGYTF.

The CDR3 reads CASSPPGDRDYQPQHF. The CDR3 bases are TGTGCCAGCAGTCCCCCTGGTGACAGGGACTATCAGCCCCAGCATTTT. The chain employs TRBV2 and TRBJ1-5; TRBD1 matches at 7 bases. V gave up 5 bases and J gave up 5 bases; unmatched junction bases: 12. The CDR3 loop spans 16 amino acids. Germline V lookup: CDR1 SNHLY, CDR2 FYNNEI.

CDR3 amino acids: CASSGRDRVNGGYTF. As DNA, the CDR3 is TGTGCCAGCAGCGGCAGGGACAGGGTAAACGGCGGCTACACCTTC. This chain joins TRBV7-9 and TRBJ1-2; 9 bases line up with TRBD1. The germline CDR1 and CDR2 sequences are SEHNR and FQNEAQ (reference sequence). The CDR3 totals 15 residues. The junction had 12 bases not matched to a gene; V was cut back by 5 bases and J by 8 bases.

The chain couples TRBV25-1 to TRBJ2-5; D is unclear. Germline V CDR1 and CDR2: MGHDK, SYGVNS. V lost 10 bases and J lost 7, with 13 bases in between. This CDR3 spans 11 amino acids. The CDR3 DNA follows: TGTGCCATCAAAAGTCCAGGGACCCAGTACTTC. It translates to CAIKSPGTQYF. The complete variable domain, with remaining parts taken from reference TRBV25-1 and TRBJ2-5, reads EADIYQTPRYLVIGTGKKITLECSQTMGHDKMYWYQQDPGMELHLIHYSYGVNSTEKGDLSSESTVSRIRTEHFPLTLESARPSHTSQYLCAIKSPGTQYFGPGTRLLVL.

The CDR3 nucleotides read TGCGCCAGCAGCCAGTTAGGGGGCACCGGGGAGCTGTTTTTT. The encoded protein is CASSQLGGTGELFF. V and J are TRBV4-1 and TRBJ2-2; a possible D gene is TRBD1 (6 bases). CDR3 length: 14 amino acids. Looked up from germline, CDR1 is MGHRA and CDR2 is YSYEKL. V lost 3 bases to trimming and J lost 4 bases, with 9 bases between them.

This chain links TRBV9 with TRBJ1-3; tentatively, D is TRBD1 (6 bases). This CDR3 is 17 amino acids long. The V end was cut by 0 bases, the J end by 0 bases, with 13 bases between. Germline CDR1 is SGDLS and CDR2 is YYNGEE. DNA for the CDR3: TGTGCCAGCAGCGTAGGAACAGGGCTTAACTCTGGAAACACCATATATTTT. Translated, it gives CASSVGTGLNSGNTIYF.

The chain links TRBV7-9 to TRBJ1-6; TRBD1 agrees at 7 bases. The CDR3 totals 14 residues. Trimming took 4 bases from V and 7 from J; bases not matched to a gene: 4. Germline lookup yields CDR1 SEHNR and CDR2 FQNEAQ (reference sequence). DNA for the CDR3: TGTGCCAGCAGCTCGGGACAGCCAAATTCACCCCTCCACTTT. This encodes CASSSGQPNSPLHF.